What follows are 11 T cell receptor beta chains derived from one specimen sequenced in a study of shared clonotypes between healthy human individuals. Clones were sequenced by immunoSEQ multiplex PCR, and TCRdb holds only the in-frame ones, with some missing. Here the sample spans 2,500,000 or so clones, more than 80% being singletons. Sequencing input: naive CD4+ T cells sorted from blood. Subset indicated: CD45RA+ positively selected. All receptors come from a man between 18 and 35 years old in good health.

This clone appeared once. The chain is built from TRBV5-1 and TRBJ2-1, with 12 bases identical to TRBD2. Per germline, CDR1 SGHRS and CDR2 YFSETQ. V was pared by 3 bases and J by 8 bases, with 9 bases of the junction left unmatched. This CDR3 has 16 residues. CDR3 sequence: CASSYRPSGGADEQFF. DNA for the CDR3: TGCGCCAGCAGCTACCGGCCTAGCGGGGGGGCCGATGAGCAGTTCTTC.

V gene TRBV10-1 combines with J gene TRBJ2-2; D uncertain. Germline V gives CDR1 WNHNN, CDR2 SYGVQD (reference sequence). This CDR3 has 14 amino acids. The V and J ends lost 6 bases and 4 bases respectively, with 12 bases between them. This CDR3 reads CASSLQKGTGELFF. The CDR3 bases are TGCGCCAGCAGCCTCCAAAAGGGCACCGGGGAGCTGTTTTTT.

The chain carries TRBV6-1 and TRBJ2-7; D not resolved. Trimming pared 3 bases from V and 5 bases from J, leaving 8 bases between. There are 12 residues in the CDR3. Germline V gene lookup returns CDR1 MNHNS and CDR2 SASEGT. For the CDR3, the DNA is TGTGCCAGCAGTGAGGGGTTACACGAGCAGTACTTC. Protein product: CASSEGLHEQYF.

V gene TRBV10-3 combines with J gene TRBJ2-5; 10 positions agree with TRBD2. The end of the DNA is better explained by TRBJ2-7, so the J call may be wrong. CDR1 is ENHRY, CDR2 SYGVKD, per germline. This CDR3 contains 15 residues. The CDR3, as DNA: TGTGCCATCAGTGAGTCTAGCGGGAGGTACTACGAGCAGTACTTC. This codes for CAISESSGRYYEQYF.

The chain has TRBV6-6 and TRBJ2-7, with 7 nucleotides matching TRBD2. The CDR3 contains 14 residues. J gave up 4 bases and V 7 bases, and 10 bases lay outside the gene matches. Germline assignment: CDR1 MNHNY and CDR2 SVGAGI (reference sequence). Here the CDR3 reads CASTLLGGEYEQYF. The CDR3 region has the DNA TGTGCCAGCACCCTACTGGGGGGGGAATACGAGCAGTACTTC.

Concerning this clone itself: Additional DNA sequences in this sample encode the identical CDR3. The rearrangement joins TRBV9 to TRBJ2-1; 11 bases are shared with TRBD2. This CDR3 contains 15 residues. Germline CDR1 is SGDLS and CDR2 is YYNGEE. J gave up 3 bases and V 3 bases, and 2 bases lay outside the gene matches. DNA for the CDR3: TGTGCCAGCAGCGCGGGGACTAGCGGCTACAATGAGCAGTTCTTC. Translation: CASSAGTSGYNEQFF.

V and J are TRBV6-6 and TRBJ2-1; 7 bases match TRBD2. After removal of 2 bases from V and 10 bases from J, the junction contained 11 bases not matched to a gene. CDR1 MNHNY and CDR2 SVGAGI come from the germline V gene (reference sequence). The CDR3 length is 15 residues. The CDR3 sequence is CASSYDRGVDREQFF. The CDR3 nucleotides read TGTGCCAGCAGTTACGACCGGGGGGTGGATCGGGAGCAGTTCTTC.

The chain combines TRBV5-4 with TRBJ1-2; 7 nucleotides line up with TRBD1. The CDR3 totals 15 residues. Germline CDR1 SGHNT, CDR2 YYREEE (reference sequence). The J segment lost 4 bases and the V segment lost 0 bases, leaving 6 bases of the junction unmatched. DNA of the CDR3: TGTGCCAGCAGCTTGGGGCCAGCAGGGGGCTATGGCTACACCTTC. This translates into CASSLGPAGGYGYTF.

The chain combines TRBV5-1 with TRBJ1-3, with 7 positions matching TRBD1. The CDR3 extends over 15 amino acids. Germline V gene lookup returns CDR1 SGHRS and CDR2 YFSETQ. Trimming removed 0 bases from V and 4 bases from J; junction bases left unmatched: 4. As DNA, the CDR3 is TGCGCCAGCAGCTTGGAGGGGGCGCAAGGAAACACCATATATTTT. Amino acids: CASSLEGAQGNTIYF.

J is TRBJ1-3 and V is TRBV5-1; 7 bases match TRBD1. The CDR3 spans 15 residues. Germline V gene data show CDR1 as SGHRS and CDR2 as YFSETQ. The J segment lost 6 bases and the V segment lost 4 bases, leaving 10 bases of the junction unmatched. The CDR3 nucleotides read TGCGCCAGCAGCCATACAGGGGATCGTGAAAACACCATATATTTT. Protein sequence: CASSHTGDRENTIYF.

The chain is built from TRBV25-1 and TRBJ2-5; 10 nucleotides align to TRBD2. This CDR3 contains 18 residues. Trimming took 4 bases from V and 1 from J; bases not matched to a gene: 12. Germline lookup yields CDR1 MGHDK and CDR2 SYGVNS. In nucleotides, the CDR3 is TGTGCCAGCAGTGCCTCCCCTGGGACTAGCGCGGTCCAAGAGACCCAGTACTTC. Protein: CASSASPGTSAVQETQYF.